A selection of T cell receptor beta chains follows, all from one sample in a study of T cells after yellow fever vaccination. TCRdb reprocessed the 5' RACE reads with MiXCR, giving one entry per CDR3 protein. The table lists 300,000 to 400,000 distinct CDR3 sequences, 6.2% of them singletons, with 15% in the top ten. This specimen consisted of PBMCs, obtained 5 days after the yellow fever booster vaccination. Source of these receptors: a man aged 25-45 years who received the YFV17D yellow fever vaccine. Each CDR3 is given with its conserved first and last residue. The D gene is left open where the match is weak. Clone size is not always given. Where it is, it says once, few, many or a class for expanded clones.

D gene: .; J gene: TRBJ2-3; V gene: TRBV20-1; clone size: many; CDR3 DNA: TGCAGTGCCATCACAGATACGCAGTATTTT; CDR3 protein: CSAITDTQYF
D gene: TRBD2; J gene: TRBJ2-1; V gene: TRBV20-1; clone size: many; CDR3 DNA: TGCAGTGCTAGAGATTTGGCGACTAGCAACAATGAGCAGTTCTTC; CDR3 protein: CSARDLATSNNEQFF
D gene: .; J gene: TRBJ1-2; V gene: TRBV7-2; clone size: .; CDR3 DNA: TGTGCCAGCAGCTCGACCCCCAACTATGGCTACACCTTC; CDR3 protein: CASSSTPNYGYTF
D gene: .; J gene: TRBJ2-7; V gene: TRBV2; clone size: few; CDR3 DNA: TGTGCCAGCAGTGAGGGGGTGGTGGTCTCCTACGAGCAGTACTTC; CDR3 protein: CASSEGVVVSYEQYF
D gene: TRBD2; J gene: TRBJ2-5; V gene: TRBV10-3; clone size: many; CDR3 DNA: TGTGCCATCAGTGAGTCCTCGGCAGTGGGACTACCAGTGGACTTC; CDR3 protein: CAISESSAVGLPVDF
D gene: .; J gene: TRBJ2-5; V gene: TRBV4-3; clone size: few; CDR3 DNA: TGCGCCAGCAGCCAAGCGGGGGTGAGGGAGACCCAGTACTTC; CDR3 protein: CASSQAGVRETQYF
D gene: .; J gene: TRBJ2-2; V gene: TRBV28; clone size: many; CDR3 DNA: TGTGCCAGCAGTTTACCCTCACTACCCGGGGAGCTGTTTTTT; CDR3 protein: CASSLPSLPGELFF
D gene: .; J gene: TRBJ2-3; V gene: TRBV15; clone size: few; CDR3 DNA: TGTGCCACCAGCAACACAGAGTCGGTCACAGATACGCAGTATTTT; CDR3 protein: CATSNTESVTDTQYF
D gene: .; J gene: TRBJ2-7; V gene: TRBV27; clone size: few; CDR3 DNA: TGTGCCAGCAGTTCGGGGACCCTTTCCGAGCAGTACTTC; CDR3 protein: CASSSGTLSEQYF
D gene: .; J gene: TRBJ2-1; V gene: TRBV20-1; clone size: many; CDR3 DNA: TGCAGTGCTAGAGGACTGGGTGAGCAGTTCTTC; CDR3 protein: CSARGLGEQFF
D gene: .; J gene: TRBJ2-5; V gene: TRBV5-1; clone size: many; CDR3 DNA: TGCGCCAGCAGCTTGGAGGTTTTTCAGGGAAAAGAGACCCAGTACTTC; CDR3 protein: CASSLEVFQGKETQYF
D gene: .; J gene: TRBJ1-6; V gene: TRBV4-3; clone size: few; CDR3 DNA: TGCGCCAGCAGCCAAGGGACCTTTTCACCCCTCCACTTT; CDR3 protein: CASSQGTFSPLHF
D gene: TRBD2; J gene: TRBJ2-3; V gene: TRBV9; clone size: many; CDR3 DNA: TGTGCCAGCAGCGCTCTAGCGGGGCTCACAGATACGCAGTATTTT; CDR3 protein: CASSALAGLTDTQYF
D gene: .; J gene: TRBJ2-7; V gene: TRBV21-1; clone size: many; CDR3 DNA: TGTGCCAGCAGACCCCAAAGAAGCCCGGGAGGGCCAAATTACTACGAGCAGTACTTC; CDR3 protein: CASRPQRSPGGPNYYEQYF
D gene: TRBD2; J gene: TRBJ2-7; V gene: TRBV10-3; clone size: few; CDR3 DNA: TGTGCCATCAGTGAGGCTAGCGGTTACGAGCAGTACTTC; CDR3 protein: CAISEASGYEQYF
D gene: .; J gene: TRBJ2-7; V gene: TRBV20-1; clone size: few; CDR3 DNA: TGCAGTGCTAGGTACGGCGGTTTATACGAGCAGTACTTC; CDR3 protein: CSARYGGLYEQYF
D gene: .; J gene: TRBJ2-7; V gene: TRBV7-9; clone size: .; CDR3 DNA: TGTGCCAGCGCCATAGACAGCACCAACTACGAGCAGTACTTC; CDR3 protein: CASAIDSTNYEQYF
D gene: TRBD2; J gene: TRBJ2-3; V gene: TRBV18; clone size: .; CDR3 DNA: TGTGCCAGCTCTTCTGGGGCGGGAGCTACAGATACGCAGTATTTT; CDR3 protein: CASSSGAGATDTQYF
D gene: .; J gene: TRBJ2-1; V gene: TRBV7-9; clone size: many; CDR3 DNA: TGTGCCAGCAGCTTGCAGGGAATATCCTACAATGAGCAGTTCTTC; CDR3 protein: CASSLQGISYNEQFF
D gene: TRBD2; J gene: TRBJ2-1; V gene: TRBV6-5; clone size: .; CDR3 DNA: TGTGCCAGCAGTTACTTAACTAGCGGGGTGCACAATGAGCAGTTCTTC; CDR3 protein: CASSYLTSGVHNEQFF
D gene: .; J gene: TRBJ2-7; V gene: TRBV29-1; clone size: many; CDR3 DNA: TGCAGCGTTTTAAGGGGCGGGTACGAGCAGTACTTC; CDR3 protein: CSVLRGGYEQYF
D gene: TRBD1; J gene: TRBJ2-7; V gene: TRBV15; clone size: many; CDR3 DNA: TGTGCCACCAGCGGGGACAGGGGACCCTACGAGCAGTACTTC; CDR3 protein: CATSGDRGPYEQYF
D gene: TRBD1; J gene: TRBJ2-1; V gene: TRBV29-1; clone size: .; CDR3 DNA: TGCAGCGGCCTCGACAGGGGGCTGTACAATGAGCAGTTCTTC; CDR3 protein: CSGLDRGLYNEQFF
D gene: TRBD2; J gene: TRBJ2-1; V gene: TRBV7-2; clone size: many; CDR3 DNA: TGTGCCAGCAGCCAAATAGCGGGAGGGTTGAATGAGCAGTTCTTC; CDR3 protein: CASSQIAGGLNEQFF
D gene: TRBD2; J gene: TRBJ2-7; V gene: TRBV6-5; clone size: many; CDR3 DNA: TGTGCCAGCAGTTACGGGGCTAGCGGGACCTACGAGCAGTACTTC; CDR3 protein: CASSYGASGTYEQYF